These 16 T cell receptor beta chains were all obtained from the same sample, sequenced in a study of blood T cell repertoires in COVID-19. Clones were sequenced by immunoSEQ multiplex PCR, and TCRdb holds only the in-frame ones, with some missing. Of nearly 200,000 clones listed, about 86% were seen once; the top ten hold roughly 6.9%. Sequenced sample: PBMCs or T cells enriched from blood (not recorded which). These receptors were collected from a man aged 35 to 55 who had recovered from COVID-19.

The chain has TRBV3-1 (or the pseudogene TRBV3-2) and TRBJ2-5; possible D gene TRBD1, 6 bases. CDR3 length: 15 residues. The germline gives CDR1 LGHDT, CDR2 YNNKEL (reference sequence). V was shortened by 1 base and J by 5 bases, with 14 bases between the two germline ends. The CDR3 DNA is TGTGCCAGCAGCCAAGCGGCAGGGGTCTTGGAGACCCAGTACTTC. Translation gives CASSQAAGVLETQYF.

The chain combines TRBV7-2 with TRBJ2-7, with 8 bases matching TRBD1. This CDR3 is 17 amino acids long. V lost 5 bases, J lost 5 bases, and 17 bases stayed unmatched. Germline loops: CDR1 SGHTA, CDR2 FQGNSA. CDR3 sequence (DNA): TGTGCCAGCAGCCAAAGGCCTGGGACAGGAGAGTCTCACGAGCAGTACTTC. Translating it yields CASSQRPGTGESHEQYF.

This clone was seen only a few times. This chain joins TRBV7-9 and TRBJ1-3; D is perhaps TRBD1 (5 bases). Trimming took off 4 bases at V and 5 bases at J, with 15 bases between the two ends. There are 15 residues in the CDR3. Germline CDR1 is SEHNR and CDR2 is FQNEAQ (reference sequence). The CDR3 DNA reads TGTGCCAGCAGCTCGGGGGTGGGGCGCAGAAACACCATATATTTT. Amino acids: CASSSGVGRRNTIYF.

The rearrangement joins TRBV27 to TRBJ1-2; 10 bases map to TRBD1. Germline V gene lookup returns CDR1 MNHEY and CDR2 SMNVEV (reference sequence). The CDR3 is 13 residues long. The ends lost 4 bases at V and 8 bases at J; junction bases unmatched: 4. In DNA, the CDR3 is TGTGCCAGCAGTTGGACAGGGGGATTAGGCTACACCTTC. As protein: CASSWTGGLGYTF.

V and J are TRBV3-1 (or the pseudogene TRBV3-2) and TRBJ2-7, with TRBD2 matching over 7 bases. The trim removed 5 bases at V and 2 bases at J, leaving 6 bases unmatched. Germline V gene data show CDR1 as LGHDT and CDR2 as YNNKEL (reference sequence). There are 14 residues in the CDR3. The CDR3 nucleotides are TGTGCCAGCAGCTACCGGCGGGAGACCTACGAGCAGTACTTC. It translates to CASSYRRETYEQYF.

The rearrangement joins TRBV2 to TRBJ2-3, with TRBD2 identical over 8 bases. CDR1 is SNHLY, CDR2 FYNNEI, per germline. This CDR3 contains 14 residues. The J segment lost 6 bases and the V segment lost 7 bases, leaving 9 bases of the junction unmatched. CDR3 protein: CASTRRGGRDTQYF. Here the CDR3 DNA reads TGTGCCAGCACCAGACGGGGGGGCAGGGATACGCAGTATTTT.

This clone was observed a handful of times. J is TRBJ1-1 and V is TRBV10-3; D is unclear. The CDR3 has 15 residues. The ends were cut back, 2 bases at V and 6 bases at J, with 16 bases in the middle. CDR1 is ENHRY, CDR2 SYGVKD, per germline. CDR3 DNA: TGTGCCATCAGTGAGCTTCAGTCGGGTGACGCTGAAGCTTTCTTT. Protein product: CAISELQSGDAEAFF.

The chain joins TRBV6-5 to TRBJ1-1; D remains unclear. Germline assignment: CDR1 MNHEY and CDR2 SVGAGI. This CDR3 contains 13 residues. V dropped 2 bases and J dropped 7 bases, with 11 bases sitting between them. The CDR3: CASSYTRGVEAFF. CDR3 sequence (DNA): TGTGCCAGCAGTTACACGCGAGGAGTTGAAGCTTTCTTT.

The chain recombines TRBV19 with TRBJ2-6; TRBD2 matches 7 bases. Germline V gene sequence: CDR1 LNHDA, CDR2 SQIVND (reference sequence). The J segment lost 0 bases and the V segment lost 2 bases, leaving 4 bases of the junction unmatched. The CDR3 totals 17 residues. For the CDR3, the DNA is TGTGCCAGTAGTATACAGCGGGGTTACTCTGGGGCCAACGTCCTGACTTTC. It specifies CASSIQRGYSGANVLTF.

The rearrangement uses TRBV7-3 and TRBJ1-3, with D hard to call. The CDR3 spans 13 residues. In germline, CDR1 is SGHTA, CDR2 FQGTGA. The V end lost 5 bases, the J end lost 0 bases, and 5 bases lay between the germline ends. CDR3 sequence (DNA): TGTGCCAGCAGCACATACTCTGGAAACACCATATATTTT. Translated, it gives CASSTYSGNTIYF.

This clone has more than one count but fewer than ten. The chain links TRBV28 to TRBJ1-1; perhaps TRBD1 as D (5 bases). Germline CDR1 MDHEN, CDR2 SYDVKM. This CDR3 contains 14 residues. V shed 0 bases and J shed 11 bases, with 16 bases lying between them. CDR3 sequence reads: CASSLWYGRVDAFF. DNA of the CDR3: TGTGCCAGCAGTTTATGGTACGGCAGGGTGGACGCTTTCTTT.

The V call is TRBV15, the J call TRBJ1-6; D possibly corresponds to TRBD1 (6 bases). Trimming pared 0 bases from V and 10 bases from J, leaving 13 bases between. Germline lookup yields CDR1 LNHNV and CDR2 YYDKDF (reference sequence). There are 15 residues in the CDR3. The CDR3 loop reads CATSREMGGGSPLHF. The CDR3 bases are TGTGCCACCAGCAGAGAGATGGGCGGGGGCTCACCCCTCCACTTT.

This chain joins TRBV20-1 and TRBJ2-5, with D perhaps TRBD2 (7 bases). The CDR3 has 15 residues. Germline CDR1 DFQATT, CDR2 SNEGSKA (reference sequence). Trimming left V 3 bases short and J 2 bases short, with 16 bases between. CDR3 sequence reads: CSASPLQGGQETQYF. DNA of the CDR3: TGCAGTGCTAGTCCTTTACAGGGAGGGCAAGAGACCCAGTACTTC.

The chain uses TRBV14 and TRBJ2-4; D is possibly TRBD2 (6 bases). The CDR3 is made up of 15 amino acids. Germline loops: CDR1 SGHDN, CDR2 FVKESK. The germline V and J ends were trimmed by 3 bases and 0 bases, with 9 bases remaining between them. The CDR3 is CASSHGGLAKNIQYF. The CDR3 DNA is TGTGCCAGCAGCCACGGGGGTCTAGCCAAAAACATTCAGTACTTC. Full variable domain (rest looked up from reference TRBV14 and TRBJ2-4): EAGVTQFPSHSVIEKGQTVTLRCDPISGHDNLYWYRRVMGKEIKFLLHFVKESKQDESGMPNNRFLAERTGGTYSTLKVQPAELEDSGVYFCASSHGGLAKNIQYFGAGTRLSVL.

The chain has TRBV24-1 and TRBJ1-2, with D possibly being TRBD1 (5 bases). Germline lookup yields CDR1 KGHDR and CDR2 SFDVKD. The CDR3 is 16 residues long. The ends were cut back, 3 bases at V and 6 bases at J, with 19 bases in the middle. The chain's CDR3 is CATSDDNFGQGDGYTF. The CDR3 DNA follows: TGTGCCACCAGTGATGACAACTTCGGTCAGGGCGATGGCTACACCTTC.

The chain uses TRBV25-1 and TRBJ1-1; TRBD1 might be the D (5 bases). This CDR3 has 15 residues. CDR1 and CDR2 from the germline V gene are MGHDK and SYGVNS. V lost 1 base to trimming and J lost 2 bases, with 11 bases between them. The DNA of the CDR3 is TGTGCCAGCAGTGAATGGGGGGACCAAAACACTGAAGCTTTCTTT. Encoded protein: CASSEWGDQNTEAFF.